Listed here is a single T cell receptor (beta chain). The data belong to a study of memory CD8 T cells in hepatitis C reinfection. Germline CDR1 is SGDLS and CDR2 is YYNGEE. The trim removed 4 bases at V and 3 bases at J, leaving 9 bases unmatched. The CDR3 covers 16 residues. The time point here: pre-reinfection, 55 to 20 weeks before reinfection detection. No in vitro expansion preceded TCR sequencing of the sorted cells. Donors came from people who inject drugs enrolled in HEPCO, Canada. Control naive CD8 T cells came from a couple of donors at all three reinfection time points. Profiled with immunoSEQ multiplex PCR; TCRdb holds only in-frame clones, not every one. The sample yields over 45,000 clones, roughly 90% seen once.

Sequenced material: naive CD8+ T cells sorted from blood. This chain joins TRBV9 and TRBJ2-2; TRBD1 matches at 7 bases. The sequence was obtained from a man aged 18 to 29 with hepatitis C virus infection. DNA for the CDR3: TGTGCCAGCAGCTCAATGGGACAGAGCTACACCGGGGAGCTGTTTTTT. Translating it yields CASSSMGQSYTGELFF.